This T cell receptor beta chain was sequenced during a study of blood T cells in healthy people across ages. The CDR3 extends over 15 amino acids. V was shortened by 3 bases and J by 4 bases, with 18 bases between the two germline ends. Germline V gives CDR1 DFQATT, CDR2 SNEGSKA (reference sequence). This clonotype came up many times. Antigen specificity is unknown. Study results and caveats: Relative to aged donors, long-lived donors carried more naive CD4+ cells and displayed higher diversity.

Researchers collected approximately 9.5 milliliters of peripheral blood from every single donor. In each sample, at least 6 million PBMCs were isolated. A second about 7 to 11 cycle PCR used barcoded and J-beta primers. Via MiXCR, TCRdb re-called the 5' RACE reads, giving one row per CDR3 protein. The sample includes 550,000 to 700,000 distinct CDR3 sequences, approximately 30% of them seen just once. Sequenced sample: blood. This receptor was obtained from a woman in her seventies in good health. The V gene is TRBV20-1, the J gene TRBJ2-5, with a weak D call TRBD1 (6 bases). The CDR3 DNA is TGCAGTGCTAGCGGGCCCAGAAGAGGGGGAGAGACCCAGTACTTC. Its translation: CSASGPRRGGETQYF.